The 29 T cell receptor beta chains presented below share a single source sample, sequenced in a study of identical twins. TCRdb used MiXCR to reprocess the 5' RACE reads, holding one entry per CDR3 protein. The table includes roughly 710,000 distinct CDR3 sequences, 5.5% to 6.5% detected once. The specimen sequenced was naive T cells sorted from blood. The receptors derive from a man between 18 and 35 years old in good health.

The rearrangement links TRBV23-1 to TRBJ2-3, with 12 bases lining up with TRBD2. TRBV23-1 is filed as an ORF, its function uncertain. The CDR3 runs 22 residues. V was clipped by 1 base and J by 3 bases; unmatched bases: 20. CDR3 protein: CASSQLMAGTTSGRLKTDTQYF. For the CDR3, the DNA is TGCGCCAGCAGTCAATTGATGGCGGGAACGACTAGCGGGAGACTAAAAACAGATACGCAGTATTTT.

This clonotype was recorded at least ten times. This rearrangement joins TRBV5-1 to TRBJ2-3; possibly TRBD1 for D (6 bases). The CDR3 consists of 16 residues. V lost 3 bases, J lost 3 bases, and 17 bases lay in between. The germline V gene has CDR1 SGHRS and CDR2 YFSETQ. As DNA, the CDR3 is TGCGCCAGCAGCTCCGCCGGGACACTTAATACAGATACGCAGTATTTT. Translation: CASSSAGTLNTDTQYF. Full variable domain (rest looked up from reference TRBV5-1 and TRBJ2-3): KAGVTQTPRYLIKTRGQQVTLSCSPISGHRSVSWYQQTPGQGLQFLFEYFSETQRNKGNFPGRFSGRQFSNSRSEMNVSTLELGDSALYLCASSSAGTLNTDTQYFGPGTRLTVL.

This clonotype was recorded at least ten times. The chain carries TRBV12-3 or TRBV12-4 and TRBJ1-1; no clear D. Trimming shortened V by 5 bases and J by 0 bases, and 7 bases separated the two germline ends. The CDR3 has 13 amino acids. In nucleotides, the CDR3 is TGTGCCAGCAGTCCGGAGTTGAACACTGAAGCTTTCTTT. Translated: CASSPELNTEAFF.

This clonotype was counted ten times or more. V usage is TRBV10-3 and J usage is TRBJ1-6, with D possibly matching TRBD1 (5 bases). The CDR3 spans 14 residues. With 9 bases removed from V and 4 bases from J, the gap between germline ends came to 13 bases. Germline V lookup: CDR1 ENHRY, CDR2 SYGVKD. This chain's CDR3 is CAITRDQYNSPLHF. DNA for the CDR3: TGTGCCATTACCCGGGACCAGTATAATTCACCCCTCCACTTT.

This clonotype was recorded a few times. The V call is TRBV3-1, the J call TRBJ2-3; 10 bases map to TRBD2. Per the germline V gene, CDR1 is LGHDT and CDR2 is YNNKEL (reference sequence). V shed 1 base, J shed 3 bases, and the junction held 7 bases outside the gene matches. This CDR3 contains 17 residues. This chain's CDR3 is CASSQAGSGRATDTQYF. DNA of the CDR3: TGTGCCAGCAGCCAAGCGGGGAGCGGGAGGGCGACAGATACGCAGTATTTT.

This clonotype was observed a handful of times. The rearrangement joins TRBV5-1 to TRBJ2-3, with 7 nucleotides matching TRBD2. This CDR3 is 14 amino acids long. The V gene's germline CDR1 is SGHRS and CDR2 YFSETQ. Trimming removed 4 bases from V and 6 bases from J; junction bases left unmatched: 8. The CDR3 DNA sequence: TGCGCCAGCAGCACCCCCGGGGGGACCGATACGCAGTATTTT. It specifies CASSTPGGTDTQYF.

This clonotype was observed many times. V usage is TRBV9 and J usage is TRBJ2-7; D is possibly TRBD1 or TRBD2 (5 bases each). The germline V gene encodes CDR1 SGDLS and CDR2 YYNGEE. CDR3 length equals 15 residues. Trimming pared 0 bases from V and 3 bases from J, leaving 13 bases between. CDR3 sequence (DNA): TGTGCCAGCAGCGTAGTAGGGACGCCCAACTACGAGCAGTACTTC. Protein sequence: CASSVVGTPNYEQYF.

The genes are TRBV29-1 and TRBJ1-2; TRBD1 matches 7 bases. The V gene end was trimmed by 3 bases and the J gene end by 5 bases; junction bases not matched to a gene: 12. This CDR3 is built from 15 residues. The germline gives CDR1 SQVTM, CDR2 ANQGSEA. The CDR3 region is CSVDWGQGVDYGYTF. The CDR3 bases are TGCAGCGTTGATTGGGGGCAGGGGGTAGATTATGGCTACACCTTC.

This clonotype was observed at least ten times. The CDR3 coding sequence is TGTGCCATCTCGACCCCTTGGGATGAGCAGTTCTTC. It specifies CAISTPWDEQFF. The genes are TRBV6-1 and TRBJ2-1; unclear D gene. The germline CDR1 and CDR2 sequences are MNHNS and SASEGT. Between the trimmed V and J ends, which lost 10 bases and 8 bases, there was a span of 15 bases. The CDR3 contains 12 residues.

This clonotype was recorded at least ten times. V is TRBV20-1 and J is TRBJ2-3; D is possibly TRBD2 (6 bases). The CDR3 extends over 13 amino acids. Germline V lookup: CDR1 DFQATT, CDR2 SNEGSKA (reference sequence). Trimming stripped 0 bases from V and 6 bases from J, with 10 bases between. CDR3 protein: CSARERGRDTQYF. CDR3 DNA sequence: TGCAGTGCTAGAGAGCGGGGTAGGGATACGCAGTATTTT.

The chain joins TRBV5-6 to TRBJ2-2; tentative D call: TRBD1 (5 bases). This CDR3 has 15 amino acids. Germline CDR1 reads SGHDT; CDR2 reads YYEEEE. V was shortened by 2 bases and J by 1 base, with 9 bases between the two germline ends. The CDR3 coding sequence is TGTGCCAGCAGCTTTACAGGAGAGAACACCGGGGAGCTGTTTTTT. Translation gives CASSFTGENTGELFF.

A few counts support this clonotype. This chain joins TRBV6-5 and TRBJ1-5; D ambiguous. V shed 2 bases and J shed 10 bases, with 12 bases lying between them. The CDR3 is 13 amino acids. Germline lookup yields CDR1 MNHEY and CDR2 SVGAGI. This CDR3 is CASSYRASSPQHF. Here the CDR3 DNA reads TGTGCCAGCAGTTACCGAGCTTCCTCTCCCCAGCATTTT.

This clonotype was counted only a few times. The rearrangement uses TRBV11-2 and TRBJ1-1, with D possibly TRBD1 on 6 matching bases. The CDR3 totals 15 residues. CDR1 is SGHAT and CDR2 is FQNNGV in the germline V gene. Trimming left V 2 bases short and J 2 bases short, with 12 bases between. The CDR3, as DNA: TGTGCCAGCAGCTTATCCGGGACACCAAACACTGAAGCTTTCTTT. It specifies CASSLSGTPNTEAFF.

The chain carries TRBV29-1 and TRBJ2-1; TRBD1 or TRBD2 may be the D gene (7 bases each). The V and J ends lost 7 bases and 1 base respectively, with 32 bases between them. Germline lookup yields CDR1 SQVTM and CDR2 ANQGSEA. The CDR3 totals 20 residues. The CDR3 spells CSARDRPREDRKLSYNEQFF. CDR3 DNA: TGCAGCGCCAGGGACAGACCCCGGGAGGACCGCAAGTTGTCCTACAATGAGCAGTTCTTC.

In this sample, this clonotype turned up many times. V is TRBV5-1 and J is TRBJ1-1, with D tentatively TRBD1 (5 bases). Trimming removed 4 bases from V and 7 bases from J, with 17 bases in between. CDR1 SGHRS and CDR2 YFSETQ come from the germline V gene. This CDR3 is 14 amino acids long. The CDR3 DNA is TGCGCCAGCAGCCGGGGGGGAGAGGTGATTGAAGCTTTCTTT. Its protein is CASSRGGEVIEAFF.

The CDR3 region is CASSPTGQAGESEQFF. CDR3 sequence (DNA): TGTGCCAGCAGTCCGACAGGACAAGCGGGAGAGAGTGAGCAGTTCTTC. The chain couples TRBV28 to TRBJ2-1; 8 bases fit TRBD2. The CDR3 consists of 16 residues. The trim removed 5 bases at V and 9 bases at J, leaving 15 bases unmatched. Germline values: CDR1 MDHEN, CDR2 SYDVKM.

This clonotype was counted only a few times. This chain connects TRBV24-1 to TRBJ2-1; a weak D match, TRBD2 (6 bases). The V end lost 2 bases, the J end lost 3 bases, and 10 bases lay between the germline ends. This CDR3 region has 15 residues. The germline V gene encodes CDR1 KGHDR and CDR2 SFDVKD. CDR3 DNA sequence: TGTGCCACCAGTGATTATAGTAGCGGCTACAATGAGCAGTTCTTC. Amino acid sequence: CATSDYSSGYNEQFF.

This clonotype has ten or more counts. This rearrangement joins TRBV11-2 to TRBJ2-3, with 8 bases fitting TRBD1. This CDR3 is built from 16 residues. V lost 2 bases, J lost 2 bases, and 6 bases stayed unmatched. Per the germline V gene, CDR1 is SGHAT and CDR2 is FQNNGV. In nucleotides, the CDR3 is TGTGCCAGCAGCTTACAGGGGGCGCAAATCACAGATACGCAGTATTTT. Translation: CASSLQGAQITDTQYF.

This clonotype came up a few times. The genes are TRBV6-5 and TRBJ2-7; 10 bases map to TRBD1. The CDR3 runs 16 residues. Germline trimming cut 0 bases from V and 6 bases from J; bases unmatched to any gene: 8. Germline V gives CDR1 MNHEY, CDR2 SVGAGI. This chain's CDR3 is CASSYSNDGTGVEQYF. Here the CDR3 DNA reads TGTGCCAGCAGTTACTCGAATGACGGGACAGGGGTCGAGCAGTACTTC.

This clonotype was counted only a few times. One end of the junction does not line up with germline, which may come from a read error. This sequence joins TRBV18 and TRBJ2-3; 10 bases are a match to TRBD2. This CDR3 has 17 amino acids. From germline, CDR1 is KGHSH and CDR2 LQKENI. CDR3 DNA: TGTGCCAGCTCACCGGCAGTCCAGGGTCTAGCGGGAGAAGGGTCGGATTTT. Translation gives CASSPAVQGLAGEGSDF.

This clonotype was picked up many times. The CDR3 loop reads CSARGLAGRTDTQYF. In nucleotides, the CDR3 is TGCAGTGCTAGAGGACTAGCGGGACGCACAGATACGCAGTATTTT. The chain joins TRBV20-1 to TRBJ2-3, with 11 nucleotides matching TRBD2. Germline lookup yields CDR1 DFQATT and CDR2 SNEGSKA (reference sequence). This CDR3 spans 15 amino acids. Trimming cost V 1 base and J 1 base; bases outside gene matches: 1.

This clonotype has at least ten counts. The chain employs TRBV12-3 or TRBV12-4 and TRBJ1-2, with D possibly TRBD1 on 5 matching bases. The CDR3 contains 14 residues. Trimming left V 4 bases short and J 5 bases short, with 14 bases between. In nucleotides, the CDR3 is TGTGCCAGCAGTTACCCAGGGCTTCGGTATGGCTACACCTTC. Translated: CASSYPGLRYGYTF.

At least ten counts were recorded for this clonotype. V is TRBV3-1 and J is TRBJ2-7; D call uncertain. The length of the CDR3 is 11 residues. Looked up from germline, CDR1 is LGHDT and CDR2 is YNNKEL (reference sequence). Trimming took off 1 base at V and 5 bases at J, with 3 bases between the two ends. DNA of the CDR3: TGTGCCAGCAGCCAAGGAAACGAGCAGTACGTC. Protein product: CASSQGNEQYV.

This clonotype was recorded at least ten times. The rearrangement joins TRBV4-1 to TRBJ2-7; D is undetermined. The germline CDR1 and CDR2 sequences are MGHRA and YSYEKL. CDR3 size: 16 residues. Trimming took 0 bases from V and 2 from J, leaving 14 bases between them. CDR3 bases: TGCGCCAGCAGCCAAGAAGGTCAGTATCAGGCCTACGAGCAGTACGTC. It specifies CASSQEGQYQAYEQYV.

This clonotype was seen many times. The chain uses TRBV5-6 and TRBJ2-2; 8 bases match TRBD2. The CDR3 runs to 15 residues. CDR1 and CDR2 from the germline V gene are SGHDT and YYEEEE. The V segment lost 7 bases and the J segment 1 base; nucleotides outside the gene matches: 6. In DNA form, the CDR3 reads TGTGCCAGCCACCAGGGACTAGTGAACACCGGGGAGCTGTTTTTT. Translation: CASHQGLVNTGELFF.

This clonotype was seen more than once but under ten times. The CDR3 loop is CAISDPGVNTEAFF. CDR3 nucleotide sequence: TGTGCCATCAGTGACCCCGGGGTGAACACTGAAGCTTTCTTT. This chain uses TRBV10-3 with TRBJ1-1, with D unclear. The CDR3 has 14 amino acids. CDR1 and CDR2 (germline): ENHRY, SYGVKD. Trimming removed 3 bases from V and 0 bases from J, with 8 bases in between.

This clonotype has more than one count but fewer than ten. CDR3 loop: CASAPPVWPDEQFF. The CDR3 nucleotides read TGTGCTAGTGCCCCTCCGGTTTGGCCCGATGAGCAGTTCTTC. The chain uses TRBV12-5 and TRBJ2-1; D uncertain. V was clipped by 7 bases and J by 8 bases, with 18 bases between them. The CDR3 is 14 residues long. CDR1 and CDR2 (germline): LGHNT, FRNRAP.

In this sample, this clonotype turned up many times. The rearrangement joins TRBV20-1 to TRBJ2-1, with TRBD2 matching over 15 bases. The CDR3 consists of 14 residues. Germline values: CDR1 DFQATT, CDR2 SNEGSKA (reference sequence). The ends lost 6 bases at V and 13 bases at J; junction bases unmatched: 10. Here the CDR3 DNA reads TGCAGTGCCATCACGGGACTAGCGGGGGGTCCACAGTTCTTC. Protein product: CSAITGLAGGPQFF.

The CDR3 loop is CASSHDSGRGDEQFF. DNA for the CDR3: TGCGCCAGCAGCCATGACAGCGGGAGAGGCGATGAGCAGTTCTTC. The chain joins TRBV4-1 to TRBJ2-1, with 8 bases identical to TRBD2. The trim removed 3 bases at V and 8 bases at J, leaving 9 bases unmatched. There are 15 residues in the CDR3. From germline, CDR1 is MGHRA and CDR2 YSYEKL.